This T cell receptor beta chain was sequenced in a study of blood T cell repertoires in COVID-19. Across the whole study: COVID-19 samples collected from the United States, Italy and Spain covered acute and convalescent phases.

Repertoires were generated with immunoSEQ multiplex PCR, while TCRdb's copy carries only in-frame clones and drops some. The sample contains roughly 290,000 clones, 75% to 90% of which appear only once. Germline assignment: CDR1 SGHRS and CDR2 YFSETQ. Unmatched junction bases numbered 10, after V lost 3 bases and J lost 2 bases. This CDR3 is 16 amino acids long. This clonotype originated in a woman aged 60-75 years with acute or convalescent COVID-19. Specimen: peripheral blood. The rearrangement joins TRBV5-1 to TRBJ2-5; TRBD1 matches 7 bases. CDR3 sequence (DNA): TGCGCCAGCAGCTGGACAGGTTCCTTATTTCAAGAGACCCAGTACTTC. Amino acids: CASSWTGSLFQETQYF.